Presented here are 5 T cell receptor beta chains from one specimen sequenced in a study of T cells in Graves' hyperthyroidism and ophthalmopathy. Template material for amplifying TCR beta CDR3 regions consisted of RNA transcripts. HTBI primers were the set used in a first-round RT-PCR of the TCR CDR3. TCRdb re-called the multiplex PCR reads with MiXCR, one entry per CDR3 protein. The sample holds roughly 570,000 distinct CDR3 sequences; around 42% are singletons and the top ten take 19%. The material sequenced was peripheral blood or thyroid tissue (not recorded which). These receptors came from an adult woman with Graves' disease, either hyperthyroidism or ophthalmopathy (not recorded which).

In its sample, this clonotype was seen many times. V gene TRBV11-2 combines with J gene TRBJ1-1; unclear D gene. In germline, CDR1 is SGHAT, CDR2 FQNNGV. The V and J ends lost 2 bases and 5 bases respectively, with 9 bases between them. This CDR3 is built from 13 residues. CDR3: CASSLLVRTEAFF. For the CDR3, the DNA is TGTGCCAGCAGCTTATTGGTCCGGACTGAAGCTTTCTTT. Using reference TRBV11-2 and TRBJ1-1 for the parts outside the CDR3, the full variable domain is EAGVAQSPRYKIIEKRQSVAFWCNPISGHATLYWYQQILGQGPKLLIQFQNNGVVDDSQLPKDRFSAERLKGVDSTLKIQPAKLEDSAVYLCASSLLVRTEAFFGQGTRLTVV.

Concerning this clonotype: A junction end diverges from the germline sequence, so it may reflect a read error. CDR3 protein: CASTGLDQPQHF. For the CDR3, the DNA is TGTGCTAGCACAGGGCTTGATCAGCCCCAGCATTTT. The chain combines TRBV11-2 with TRBJ1-5; a possible D gene is TRBD1 (6 bases). This CDR3 is 12 amino acids long. Germline CDR1 reads SGHAT; CDR2 reads FQNNGV.

This clonotype was found a few times. The gene calls are TRBV7-3 and TRBJ2-6; D may be TRBD1 (5 bases). V was cut by 5 bases and J by 0 bases, with 14 bases left in between. CDR1 and CDR2 from the germline V gene are SGHTA and FQGTGA. The CDR3 is 17 residues long. The CDR3 loop is CASSHTGSGSGANVLTF. CDR3 DNA sequence: TGTGCCAGCAGCCACACAGGCTCCGGCTCTGGGGCCAACGTCCTGACTTTC.

The V gene is TRBV9, the J gene TRBJ2-7; TRBD1 matches at 9 bases. V shed 3 bases and J 6 bases; nucleotides not matched to a gene: 13. The CDR3 is made up of 16 amino acids. CDR1 SGDLS and CDR2 YYNGEE come from the germline V gene. CDR3 residues: CASSGSRDRDVTEQYF. CDR3 in DNA: TGTGCCAGCAGCGGATCCCGGGACAGGGACGTAACCGAGCAGTACTTC.

There are a few counts of this clonotype. In nucleotides, the CDR3 is TGCAGCGACATAAACAGGGTTGGCACTGAAGCTTTCTTT. Its translation is CSDINRVGTEAFF. This chain uses TRBV29-1 with TRBJ1-1; possibly TRBD1 for D (6 bases). This CDR3 contains 13 residues. In germline, CDR1 is SQVTM, CDR2 ANQGSEA. V shed 7 bases and J shed 4 bases, with 16 bases lying between them. Filled out from reference TRBV29-1 and TRBJ1-1, the complete variable domain reads SAVISQKPSRDICQRGTSLTIQCQVDSQVTMMFWYRQQPGQSLTLIATANQGSEATYESGFVIDKFPISRPNLTFSTLTVSNMSPEDSSIYLCSDINRVGTEAFFGQGTRLTVV.